These 16 T cell receptor beta chains originate from one sample sequenced in a study of lymphopenia after photon versus proton radiotherapy. Assay: immunoSEQ multiplex PCR; the TCRdb copy retains only in-frame clones and omits some. The sample holds 25,000 to 35,000 clones, approximately 93% seen once. The sample consisted of peripheral blood, taken from a patient treated with photon-based radiotherapy. The source is a woman in her forties or fifties with cholangiocarcinoma.

In its sample, this clone was seen once. This chain's CDR3 is CASSLLSVGSDTQYF. CDR3 coding DNA: TGCGCCAGCAGCCTACTTTCGGTTGGTTCAGATACGCAGTATTTT. J is TRBJ2-3 and V is TRBV4-3, with D unresolved. Trimming removed 4 bases at V and 4 bases at J, with 15 bases between. The CDR3 totals 15 residues. Germline V gene data show CDR1 as LGHNA and CDR2 as YSLEER.

The V gene is TRBV5-6, the J gene TRBJ2-7, with 8 bases fitting TRBD1. The germline gives CDR1 SGHDT, CDR2 YYEEEE. The J segment lost 12 bases and the V segment lost 3 bases, leaving 8 bases of the junction unmatched. CDR3 size: 12 residues. The CDR3 nucleotides are TGTGCCAGCAGCTCACGACAGGGGCGGGGGTACTTC. The encoded protein is CASSSRQGRGYF.

V is TRBV7-7 and J is TRBJ2-1, with 11 bases lining up with TRBD2. The CDR3 contains 16 residues. The germline gives CDR1 SSHAT, CDR2 FNYEAQ (reference sequence). The V gene end was trimmed by 5 bases and the J gene end by 5 bases; junction bases not matched to a gene: 8. Here the CDR3 DNA reads TGTGCCAGCAGCGCCAGTGTACTAGCGGGGGACAATGAGCAGTTCTTC. It specifies CASSASVLAGDNEQFF.

Written as DNA, the CDR3 is TGTGCCAGCACCCCCCCGGCCGGAGAGACCCAGTACTTC. The encoded protein is CASTPPAGETQYF. The chain uses TRBV11-2 and TRBJ2-5; D call uncertain. CDR3 size: 13 residues. Germline assignment: CDR1 SGHAT and CDR2 FQNNGV. Trimming removed 7 bases at V and 4 bases at J, with 13 bases between. The full variable domain, rest sourced from reference TRBV11-2 and TRBJ2-5, is EAGVAQSPRYKIIEKRQSVAFWCNPISGHATLYWYQQILGQGPKLLIQFQNNGVVDDSQLPKDRFSAERLKGVDSTLKIQPAKLEDSAVYLCASTPPAGETQYFGPGTRLLVL.

The V call is TRBV12-5, the J call TRBJ1-1; tentative D call: TRBD1 (5 bases). The CDR3 spans 12 residues. Trimming shortened V by 6 bases and J by 8 bases, and 13 bases separated the two germline ends. Germline-derived CDR1 and CDR2 are LGHNT and FRNRAP. DNA for the CDR3: TGTGCTAGTGGGTCTGGCGGGGCAGAAGCTTTCTTT. It yields the protein CASGSGGAEAFF.

V usage is TRBV11-3 and J usage is TRBJ2-1, with D unresolved. Trimming took 1 base from V and 8 from J, leaving 9 bases between them. Germline V CDR1 and CDR2: SGHNT, YENEEA. The CDR3 loop spans 13 amino acids. CDR3 sequence (DNA): TGTGCCAGCAGCTTAGGAGAGGCGGATGAGCAGTTCTTC. Translated, it gives CASSLGEADEQFF. The complete variable domain, with remaining parts taken from reference TRBV11-3 and TRBJ2-1, reads EAGVVQSPRYKIIEKKQPVAFWCNPISGHNTLYWYLQNLGQGPELLIRYENEEAVDDSQLPKDRFSAERLKGVDSTLKIQPAELGDSAVYLCASSLGEADEQFFGPGTRLTVL.

Only one count was recorded for this clone. The V gene is TRBV19, the J gene TRBJ1-1, with 7 positions matching TRBD1. The germline V gene has CDR1 LNHDA and CDR2 SQIVND (reference sequence). The ends lost 5 bases at V and 1 base at J; junction bases unmatched: 13. The CDR3 is 17 amino acids. CDR3 residues: CASSPPGQRPSNTEAFF. CDR3 bases: TGTGCCAGTAGTCCACCGGGACAGCGGCCTTCGAACACTGAAGCTTTCTTT.

This clone was detected once. V usage is TRBV7-9 and J usage is TRBJ1-2; maybe TRBD1 (5 bases). V was trimmed by 5 bases and J by 6 bases, leaving 16 bases between them. This CDR3 spans 14 amino acids. Germline V gene lookup returns CDR1 SEHNR and CDR2 FQNEAQ (reference sequence). DNA for the CDR3: TGTGCCAGCAGCCGGATGACAGTTGTCGATGGCTACACCTTC. Translated, it gives CASSRMTVVDGYTF.

The CDR3 region is CASSSSLQGPGSPLHF. In DNA form, the CDR3 reads TGTGCCAGCAGCTCGTCACTACAGGGGCCGGGTTCACCCCTCCACTTT. This chain uses TRBV7-9 with TRBJ1-6, with 7 bases lining up with TRBD1. The germline gives CDR1 SEHNR, CDR2 FQNEAQ (reference sequence). After removal of 4 bases from V and 9 bases from J, the junction contained 12 bases not matched to a gene. The CDR3 is made up of 16 amino acids.

CDR3 DNA: TGCGCCAGCAGCCAAGGGGAACCGACTCGACGGGACTCTGGAAACACCATATATTTT. Protein: CASSQGEPTRRDSGNTIYF. This chain joins TRBV4-1 and TRBJ1-3; D is uncertain. Germline V gene lookup returns CDR1 MGHRA and CDR2 YSYEKL. This CDR3 has 19 amino acids. V was cut by 1 base and J by 0 bases, with 19 bases left in between.

J is TRBJ1-5 and V is TRBV30, with D unresolved. This CDR3 contains 13 residues. Germline V gene lookup returns CDR1 GTSNPN and CDR2 SVGIG (reference sequence). V dropped 0 bases and J dropped 5 bases, with 8 bases sitting between them. DNA of the CDR3: TGTGCCTGGAGTGTAAAATTAGATCAGCCCCAGCATTTT. This translates into CAWSVKLDQPQHF. Variable domain in full (rest from reference TRBV30 and TRBJ1-5): SQTIHQWPATLVQPVGSPLSLECTVEGTSNPNLYWYRQAAGRGLQLLFYSVGIGQISSEVPQNLSASRPQDRQFILSSKKLLLSDSGFYLCAWSVKLDQPQHFGDGTRLSIL.

This rearrangement joins TRBV9 to TRBJ1-6; D call uncertain. V gave up 4 bases and J gave up 0 bases, with 17 bases separating them. The length of the CDR3 is 18 residues. Germline loops: CDR1 SGDLS, CDR2 YYNGEE. Written as DNA, the CDR3 is TGTGCCAGCAGCCTGTCCTTGGACGCAAGCTCCTATAATTCACCCCTCCACTTT. Amino acid sequence: CASSLSLDASSYNSPLHF.

The rearrangement joins TRBV28 to TRBJ2-1; tentative D call: TRBD2 (6 bases). This CDR3 has 15 residues. V shed 7 bases and J shed 6 bases, with 19 bases lying between them. Germline V lookup: CDR1 MDHEN, CDR2 SYDVKM. This CDR3 is CASTTGTLGSNEQFF. In DNA form, the CDR3 reads TGTGCCAGCACTACCGGGACTCTTGGGAGCAATGAGCAGTTCTTC.

This clone was recorded only once. The chain combines TRBV13 with TRBJ2-3, with no clear D. The V gene lost 2 bases and the J gene lost 5 bases, with 5 bases spanning the gap. Germline values: CDR1 PRHDT, CDR2 FYEKMQ (reference sequence). There are 12 residues in the CDR3. The CDR3: CASSLWGDTQYF. In nucleotides, the CDR3 is TGTGCCAGCAGCTTATGGGGAGATACGCAGTATTTT.

CDR3 residues: CASRPVAGSSYEQYF. CDR3 DNA: TGTGCCAGCAGGCCCGTAGCGGGTAGCTCCTACGAGCAGTACTTC. The chain employs TRBV28 and TRBJ2-7, with TRBD2 matching 7 bases. Germline CDR1 and CDR2: MDHEN and SYDVKM. V trimming: 6 bases; J trimming: 0 bases; junction bases outside the gene matches: 8. This CDR3 is 15 amino acids long.

The rearrangement uses TRBV19 and TRBJ1-1; no definite D call. From germline, CDR1 is LNHDA and CDR2 SQIVND (reference sequence). The CDR3 is 13 amino acids. The V end was cut by 2 bases, the J end by 3 bases, with 7 bases between. The DNA of the CDR3 is TGTGCCAGTAGTATAACAGCTTACACTGAAGCTTTCTTT. Encoded protein: CASSITAYTEAFF.